This TCR beta chain is drawn from a study of blood T cell repertoires in COVID-19. Study context: There were acute and convalescent COVID-19 samples, and they came from the United States, Italy and Spain. Nucleic acid was either cDNA or gDNA, and it came from T cells, B-cell-depleted T cells, or PBMCs.

Looked up from germline, CDR1 is KGHSH and CDR2 is LQKENI. This CDR3 is 16 amino acids long. V was clipped by 2 bases and J by 6 bases; unmatched bases: 8. Libraries were prepared by immunoSEQ multiplex PCR; TCRdb keeps only in-frame clonotypes and omits some of them. Among 250,000 to 300,000 clones listed, roughly 88% were seen once. Self-reported history from a screening survey and questionnaire set each donor's cohort. Material: PBMCs or T cells enriched from blood (not recorded which). This sequence was found in a woman aged 45-60 years who had recovered from COVID-19. V is TRBV18 and J is TRBJ2-1; 9 bases are shared with TRBD2. DNA for the CDR3: TGTGCCAGCTCACCATTTGGCGGGAGGGCCGGCAATGAGCAGTTCTTC. It is translated as CASSPFGGRAGNEQFF. The variable domain in full, completed from reference TRBV18 and TRBJ2-1, reads NAGVMQNPRHLVRRRGQEARLRCSPMKGHSHVYWYRQLPEEGLKFMVYLQKENIIDESGMPKERFSAEFPKEGPSILRIQQVVRGDSAAYFCASSPFGGRAGNEQFFGPGTRLTVL.